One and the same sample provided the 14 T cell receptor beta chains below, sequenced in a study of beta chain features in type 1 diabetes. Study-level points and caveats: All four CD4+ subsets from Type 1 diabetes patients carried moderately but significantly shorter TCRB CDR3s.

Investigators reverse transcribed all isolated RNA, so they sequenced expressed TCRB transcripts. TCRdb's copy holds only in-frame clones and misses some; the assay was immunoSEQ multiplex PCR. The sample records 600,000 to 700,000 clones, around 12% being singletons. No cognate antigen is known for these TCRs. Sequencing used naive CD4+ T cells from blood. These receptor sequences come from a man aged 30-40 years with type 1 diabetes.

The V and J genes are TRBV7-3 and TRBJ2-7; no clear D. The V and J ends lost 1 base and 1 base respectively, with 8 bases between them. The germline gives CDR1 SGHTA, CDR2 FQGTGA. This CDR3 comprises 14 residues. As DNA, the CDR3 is TGTGCCAGCAGCTTAAATGGCATTTCCTACGAGCAGTACTTC. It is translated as CASSLNGISYEQYF. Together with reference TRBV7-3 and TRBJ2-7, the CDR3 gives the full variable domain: GAGVSQTPSNKVTEKGKYVELRCDPISGHTALYWYRQSLGQGPEFLIYFQGTGAADDSGLPNDRFFAVRPEGSVSTLKIQRTERGDSAVYLCASSLNGISYEQYFGPGTRLTVT.

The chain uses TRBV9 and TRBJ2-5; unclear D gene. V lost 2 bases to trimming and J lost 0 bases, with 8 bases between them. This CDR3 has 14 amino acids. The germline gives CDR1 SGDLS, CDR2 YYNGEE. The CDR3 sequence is CASSVYANQETQYF. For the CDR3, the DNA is TGTGCCAGCAGCGTCTACGCCAACCAAGAGACCCAGTACTTC.

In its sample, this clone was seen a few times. The CDR3 spells CASSPRRIEAFF. DNA of the CDR3: TGTGCCAGCAGCCCCAGGCGTATTGAAGCTTTCTTT. The V and J genes are TRBV7-2 and TRBJ1-1; D gene ambiguous. Trimming removed 5 bases at V and 7 bases at J, with 11 bases between. Germline V gene sequence: CDR1 SGHTA, CDR2 FQGNSA. This CDR3 region has 12 residues.

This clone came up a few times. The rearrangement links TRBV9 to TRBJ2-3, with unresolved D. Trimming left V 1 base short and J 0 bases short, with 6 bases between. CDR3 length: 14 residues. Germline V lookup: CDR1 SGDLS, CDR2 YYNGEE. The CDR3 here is CASSVLTSTDTQYF. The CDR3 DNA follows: TGTGCCAGCAGCGTACTAACTAGCACAGATACGCAGTATTTT.

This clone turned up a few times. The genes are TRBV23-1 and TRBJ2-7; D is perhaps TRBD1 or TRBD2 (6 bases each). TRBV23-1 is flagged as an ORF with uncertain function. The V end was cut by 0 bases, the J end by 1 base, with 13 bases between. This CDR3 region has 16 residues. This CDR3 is CASSQSKGGVSYEQYF. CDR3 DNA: TGCGCCAGCAGTCAATCAAAGGGGGGTGTTTCCTACGAGCAGTACTTC.

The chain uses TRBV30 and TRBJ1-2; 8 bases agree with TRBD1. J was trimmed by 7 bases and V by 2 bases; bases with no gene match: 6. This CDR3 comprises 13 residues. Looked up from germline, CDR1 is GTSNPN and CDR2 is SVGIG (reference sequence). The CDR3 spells CAWSKDRVGGYTF. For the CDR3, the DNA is TGTGCCTGGAGTAAGGACAGGGTTGGTGGCTACACCTTC.

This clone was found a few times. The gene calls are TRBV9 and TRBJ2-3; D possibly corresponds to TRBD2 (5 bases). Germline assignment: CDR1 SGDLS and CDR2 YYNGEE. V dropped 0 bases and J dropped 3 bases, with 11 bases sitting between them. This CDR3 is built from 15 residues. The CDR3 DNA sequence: TGTGCCAGCAGCGTAGGCAGTAGCGAGACAGATACGCAGTATTTT. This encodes CASSVGSSETDTQYF.

The CDR3 region is CASSPQDGYNEQFF. The CDR3 DNA follows: TGCGCCAGCAGCCCCCAAGATGGGTACAATGAGCAGTTCTTC. The chain recombines TRBV4-3 with TRBJ2-1; D is ambiguous. Germline lookup yields CDR1 LGHNA and CDR2 YSLEER. The V end was cut by 4 bases, the J end by 4 bases, with 11 bases between. CDR3 length: 14 residues.

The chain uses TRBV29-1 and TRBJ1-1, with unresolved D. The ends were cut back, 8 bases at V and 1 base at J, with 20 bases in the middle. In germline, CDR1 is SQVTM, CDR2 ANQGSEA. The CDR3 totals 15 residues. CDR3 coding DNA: TGCAGCTCCTCCCCGCTCTCTGAGTCGAACACTGAAGCTTTCTTT. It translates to CSSSPLSESNTEAFF. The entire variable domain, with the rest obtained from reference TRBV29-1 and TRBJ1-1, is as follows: SAVISQKPSRDICQRGTSLTIQCQVDSQVTMMFWYRQQPGQSLTLIATANQGSEATYESGFVIDKFPISRPNLTFSTLTVSNMSPEDSSIYLCSSSPLSESNTEAFFGQGTRLTVV.

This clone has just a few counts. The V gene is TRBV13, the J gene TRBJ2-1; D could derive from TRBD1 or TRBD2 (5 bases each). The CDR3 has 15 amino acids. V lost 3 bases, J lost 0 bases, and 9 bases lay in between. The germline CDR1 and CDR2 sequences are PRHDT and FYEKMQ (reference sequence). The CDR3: CASSLGVSSYNEQFF. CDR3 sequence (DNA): TGTGCCAGCAGCTTGGGGGTGAGCTCCTACAATGAGCAGTTCTTC.

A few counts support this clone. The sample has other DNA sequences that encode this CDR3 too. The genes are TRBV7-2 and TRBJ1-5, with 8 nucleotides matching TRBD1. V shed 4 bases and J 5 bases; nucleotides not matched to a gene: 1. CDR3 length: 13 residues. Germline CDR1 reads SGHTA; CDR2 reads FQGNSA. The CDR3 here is CASSSGQDQPQHF. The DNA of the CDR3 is TGTGCCAGCAGCTCGGGACAGGATCAGCCCCAGCATTTT.

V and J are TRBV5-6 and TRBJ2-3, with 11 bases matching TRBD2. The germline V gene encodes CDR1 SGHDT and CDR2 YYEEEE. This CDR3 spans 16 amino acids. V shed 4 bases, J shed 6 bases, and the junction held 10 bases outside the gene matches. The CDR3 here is CASSPPGLAVPDTQYF. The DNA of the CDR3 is TGTGCCAGCAGCCCGCCGGGACTAGCGGTCCCGGATACGCAGTATTTT.

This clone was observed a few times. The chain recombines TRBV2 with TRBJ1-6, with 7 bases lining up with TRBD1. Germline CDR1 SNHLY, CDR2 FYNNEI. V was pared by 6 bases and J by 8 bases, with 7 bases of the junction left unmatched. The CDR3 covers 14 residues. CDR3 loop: CASSPGTVYSPLHF. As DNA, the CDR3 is TGTGCCAGCAGCCCTGGGACAGTTTATTCACCCCTCCACTTT. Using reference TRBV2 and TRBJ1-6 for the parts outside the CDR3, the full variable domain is EPEVTQTPSHQVTQMGQEVILRCVPISNHLYFYWYRQILGQKVEFLVSFYNNEISEKSEIFDDQFSVERPDGSNFTLKIRSTKLEDSAMYFCASSPGTVYSPLHFGNGTRLTVT.

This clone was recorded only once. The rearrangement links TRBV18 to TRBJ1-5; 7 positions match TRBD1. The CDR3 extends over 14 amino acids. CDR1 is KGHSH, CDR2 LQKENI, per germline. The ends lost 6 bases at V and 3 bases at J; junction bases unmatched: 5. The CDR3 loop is CASSGTVANQPQHF. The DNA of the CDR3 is TGTGCCAGCTCCGGGACAGTAGCCAATCAGCCCCAGCATTTT.